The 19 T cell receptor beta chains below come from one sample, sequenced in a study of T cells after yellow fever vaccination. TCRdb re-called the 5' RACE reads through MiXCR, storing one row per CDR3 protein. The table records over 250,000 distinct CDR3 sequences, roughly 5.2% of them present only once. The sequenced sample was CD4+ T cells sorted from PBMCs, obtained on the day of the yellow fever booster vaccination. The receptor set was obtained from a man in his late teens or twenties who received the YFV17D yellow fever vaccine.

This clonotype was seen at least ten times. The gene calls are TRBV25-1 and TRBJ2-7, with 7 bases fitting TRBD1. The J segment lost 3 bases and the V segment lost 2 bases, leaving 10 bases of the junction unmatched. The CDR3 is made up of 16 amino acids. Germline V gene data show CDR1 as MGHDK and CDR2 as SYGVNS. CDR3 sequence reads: CASSELRDSSFYEQYF. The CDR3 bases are TGTGCCAGCAGTGAACTAAGGGACAGCTCCTTCTACGAGCAGTACTTC.

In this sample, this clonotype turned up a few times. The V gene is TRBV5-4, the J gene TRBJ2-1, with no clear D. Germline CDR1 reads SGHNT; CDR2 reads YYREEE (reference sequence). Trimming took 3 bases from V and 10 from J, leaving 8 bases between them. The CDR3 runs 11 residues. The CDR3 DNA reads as TGTGCCAGCAGCTCCCAGATAGAGCAGTTCTTC. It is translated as CASSSQIEQFF.

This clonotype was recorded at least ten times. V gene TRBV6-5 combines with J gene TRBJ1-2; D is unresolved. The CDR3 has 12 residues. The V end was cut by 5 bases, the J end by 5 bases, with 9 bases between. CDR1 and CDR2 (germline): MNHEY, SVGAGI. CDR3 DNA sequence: TGTGCCAGCAGTCCTGGTCGGTATGGCTACACCTTC. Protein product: CASSPGRYGYTF.

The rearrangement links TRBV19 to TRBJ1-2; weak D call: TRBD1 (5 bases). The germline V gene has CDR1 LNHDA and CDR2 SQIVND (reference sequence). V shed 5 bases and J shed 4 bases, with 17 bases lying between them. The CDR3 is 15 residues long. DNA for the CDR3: TGTGCCAGTAGTCAACAGGCAACCAACACCTATGGCTACACCTTC. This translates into CASSQQATNTYGYTF.

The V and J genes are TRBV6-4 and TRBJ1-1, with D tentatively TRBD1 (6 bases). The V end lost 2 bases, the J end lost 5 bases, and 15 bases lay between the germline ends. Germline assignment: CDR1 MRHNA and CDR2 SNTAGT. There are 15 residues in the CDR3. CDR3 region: CASSDQPGARTEAFF. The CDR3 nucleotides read TGTGCCAGCAGTGACCAGCCGGGGGCAAGAACTGAAGCTTTCTTT.

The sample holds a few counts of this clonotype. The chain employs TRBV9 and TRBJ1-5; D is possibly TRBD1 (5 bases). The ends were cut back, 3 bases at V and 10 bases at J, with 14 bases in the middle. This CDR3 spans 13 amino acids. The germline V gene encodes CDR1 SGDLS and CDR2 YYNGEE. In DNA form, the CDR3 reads TGTGCCAGCAGCGCAGACGGGGGTCACCCCCAGCATTTT. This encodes CASSADGGHPQHF.

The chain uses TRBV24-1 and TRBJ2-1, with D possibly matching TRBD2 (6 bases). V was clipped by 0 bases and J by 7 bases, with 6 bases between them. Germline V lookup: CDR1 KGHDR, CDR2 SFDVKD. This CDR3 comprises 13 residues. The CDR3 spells CATSDLAGNEQFF. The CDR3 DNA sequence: TGTGCCACCAGTGATTTGGCGGGAAATGAGCAGTTCTTC.

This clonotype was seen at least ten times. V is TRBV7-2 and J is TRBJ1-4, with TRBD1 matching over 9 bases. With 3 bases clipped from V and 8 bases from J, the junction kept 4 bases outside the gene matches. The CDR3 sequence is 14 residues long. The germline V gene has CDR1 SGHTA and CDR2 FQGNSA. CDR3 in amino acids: CASSFRTGEEKLFF. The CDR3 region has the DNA TGTGCCAGCAGCTTTAGGACAGGGGAAGAAAAACTGTTTTTT. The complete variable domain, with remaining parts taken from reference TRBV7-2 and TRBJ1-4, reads GAGVSQSPSNKVTEKGKDVELRCDPISGHTALYWYRQSLGQGLEFLIYFQGNSAPDKSGLPSDRFSAERTGGSVSTLTIQRTQQEDSAVYLCASSFRTGEEKLFFGSGTQLSVL.

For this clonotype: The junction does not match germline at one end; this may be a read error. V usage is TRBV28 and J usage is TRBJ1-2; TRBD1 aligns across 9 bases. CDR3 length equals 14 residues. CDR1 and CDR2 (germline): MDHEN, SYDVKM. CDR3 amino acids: CASSVWGTGWGYTF. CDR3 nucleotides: TGTGCCAGCAGTGTATGGGGGACAGGGTGGGGCTACACCTTC.

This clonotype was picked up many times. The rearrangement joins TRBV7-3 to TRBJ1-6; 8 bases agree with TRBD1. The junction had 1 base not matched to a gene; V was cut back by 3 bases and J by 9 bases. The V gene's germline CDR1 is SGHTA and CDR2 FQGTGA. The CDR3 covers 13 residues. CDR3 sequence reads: CASSLDRASPLHF. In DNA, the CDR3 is TGTGCCAGCAGCTTGGACAGGGCTTCACCCCTCCACTTT.

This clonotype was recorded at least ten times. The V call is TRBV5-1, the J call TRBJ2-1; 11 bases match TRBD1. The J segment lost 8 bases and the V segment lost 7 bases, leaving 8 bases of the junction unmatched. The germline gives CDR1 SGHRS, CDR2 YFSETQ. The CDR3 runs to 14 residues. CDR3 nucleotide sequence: TGCGCCAGCGCGCCTGGGACAGGGGGACATGAGCAGTTCTTC. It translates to CASAPGTGGHEQFF.

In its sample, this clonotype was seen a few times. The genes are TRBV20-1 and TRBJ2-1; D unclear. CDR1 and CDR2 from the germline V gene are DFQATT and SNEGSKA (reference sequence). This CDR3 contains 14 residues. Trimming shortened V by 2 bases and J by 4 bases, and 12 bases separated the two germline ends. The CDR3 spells CSARNPLPYNEQFF. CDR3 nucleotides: TGCAGTGCTAGAAACCCTTTGCCATACAATGAGCAGTTCTTC.

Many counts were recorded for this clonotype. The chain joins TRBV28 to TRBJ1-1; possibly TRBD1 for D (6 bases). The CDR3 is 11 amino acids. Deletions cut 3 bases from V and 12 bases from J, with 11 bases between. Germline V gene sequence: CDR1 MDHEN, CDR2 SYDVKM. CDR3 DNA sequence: TGTGCCAGCAGTTTCCGGGGGCGGACTTTCTTT. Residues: CASSFRGRTFF.

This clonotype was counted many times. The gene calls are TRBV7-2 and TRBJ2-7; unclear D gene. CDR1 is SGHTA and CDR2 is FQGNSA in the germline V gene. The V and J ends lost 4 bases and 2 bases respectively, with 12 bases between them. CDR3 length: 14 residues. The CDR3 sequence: CASSSAPGTYEQYV. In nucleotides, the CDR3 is TGTGCCAGCAGCTCGGCCCCTGGGACCTACGAGCAGTACGTC.

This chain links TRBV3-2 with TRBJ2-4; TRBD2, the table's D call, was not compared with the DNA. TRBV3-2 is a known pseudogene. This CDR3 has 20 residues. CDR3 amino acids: CASSQDRSGTSGRGKHIQYF. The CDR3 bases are TGTGCCAGCAGCCAAGATCGGAGCGGGACCTCGGGGCGGGGAAAACACATTCAGTACTTC.

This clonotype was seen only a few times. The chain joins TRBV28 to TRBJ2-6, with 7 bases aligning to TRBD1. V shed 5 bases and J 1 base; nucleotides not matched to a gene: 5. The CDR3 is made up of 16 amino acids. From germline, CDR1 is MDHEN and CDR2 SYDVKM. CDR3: CASSVPTGSGANVLTF. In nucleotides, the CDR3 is TGTGCCAGCAGTGTGCCGACAGGGTCTGGGGCCAACGTCCTGACTTTC.

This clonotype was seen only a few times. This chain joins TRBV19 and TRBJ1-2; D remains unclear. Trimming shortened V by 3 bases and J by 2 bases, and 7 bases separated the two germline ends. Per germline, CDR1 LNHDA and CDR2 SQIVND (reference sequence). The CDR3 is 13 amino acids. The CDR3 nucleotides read TGTGCCAGTAGTATGGCGCGGAACTATGGCTACACCTTC. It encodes CASSMARNYGYTF.

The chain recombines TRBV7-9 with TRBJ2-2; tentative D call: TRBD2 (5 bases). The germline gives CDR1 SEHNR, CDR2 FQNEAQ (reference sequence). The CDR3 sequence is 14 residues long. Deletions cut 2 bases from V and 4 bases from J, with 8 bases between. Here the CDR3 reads CASSLISGTGELFF. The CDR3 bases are TGTGCCAGCAGCTTAATCAGCGGCACCGGGGAGCTGTTTTTT.

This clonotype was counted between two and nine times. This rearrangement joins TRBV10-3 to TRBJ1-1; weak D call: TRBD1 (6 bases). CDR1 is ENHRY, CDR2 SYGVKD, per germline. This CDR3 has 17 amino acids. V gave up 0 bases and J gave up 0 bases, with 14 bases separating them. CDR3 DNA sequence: TGTGCCATCAGTGAGTCTAGGGGGATCCGAATGAACACTGAAGCTTTCTTT. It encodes CAISESRGIRMNTEAFF.